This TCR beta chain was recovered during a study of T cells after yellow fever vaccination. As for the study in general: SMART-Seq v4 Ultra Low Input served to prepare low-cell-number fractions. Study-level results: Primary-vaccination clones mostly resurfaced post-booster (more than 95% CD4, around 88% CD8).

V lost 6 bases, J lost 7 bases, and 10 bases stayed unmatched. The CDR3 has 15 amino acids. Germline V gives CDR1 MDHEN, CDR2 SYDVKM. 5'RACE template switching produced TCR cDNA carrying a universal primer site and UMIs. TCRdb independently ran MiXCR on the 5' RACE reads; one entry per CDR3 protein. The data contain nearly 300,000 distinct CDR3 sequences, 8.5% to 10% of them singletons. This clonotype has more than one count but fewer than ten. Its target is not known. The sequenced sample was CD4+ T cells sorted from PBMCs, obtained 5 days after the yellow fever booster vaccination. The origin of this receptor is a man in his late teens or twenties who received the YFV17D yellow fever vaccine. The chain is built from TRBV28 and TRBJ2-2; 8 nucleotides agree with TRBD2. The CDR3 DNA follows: TGTGCCAGCAGATTTAGCGGGGCCGGGCACGGGGAGCTGTTTTTT. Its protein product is CASRFSGAGHGELFF.